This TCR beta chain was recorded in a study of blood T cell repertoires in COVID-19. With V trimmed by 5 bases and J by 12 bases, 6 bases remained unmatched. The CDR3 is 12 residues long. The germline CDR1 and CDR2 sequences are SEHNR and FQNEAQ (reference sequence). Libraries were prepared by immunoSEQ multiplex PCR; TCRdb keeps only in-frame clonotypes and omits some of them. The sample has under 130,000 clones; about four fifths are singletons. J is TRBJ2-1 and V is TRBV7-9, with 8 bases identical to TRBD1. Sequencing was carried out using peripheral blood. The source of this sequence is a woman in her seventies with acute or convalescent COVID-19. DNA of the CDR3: TGTGCCAGCAGCGGCCAAACAGGGGGGCAGTTCTTC. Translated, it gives CASSGQTGGQFF.